What follows are 9 T cell receptor beta chains derived from one specimen sequenced in a study of T cells in Graves' hyperthyroidism and ophthalmopathy. RNA transcripts were the template for amplifying TCR beta CDR3 regions. Using the HTBI primer set, a first-round RT-PCR was run on the TCR CDR3. MiXCR, run by TCRdb on the multiplex PCR reads, gives a single entry per CDR3 protein. The sample holds about 350,000 distinct CDR3 sequences, approximately 20% seen once. The sequenced material came from blood. All receptors derive from a young woman with Graves' hyperthyroidism.

Many counts were recorded for this clonotype. The chain joins TRBV7-3 to TRBJ2-7; D gene unclear. The CDR3 consists of 13 residues. The V gene lost 5 bases and the J gene lost 3 bases, with 11 bases spanning the gap. CDR1 is SGHTA, CDR2 FQGTGA, per germline. The CDR3 DNA reads TGTGCCAGCAGCCACTCACGCGGCTACGAGCAGTACTTC. This codes for CASSHSRGYEQYF.

This clonotype has at least ten counts. A read error may explain this, as a much larger clone is one base away. The chain joins TRBV3-1 to TRBJ2-7; D not resolved. CDR1 and CDR2 from the germline V gene are LGHDT and YNNKEL (reference sequence). This CDR3 contains 11 residues. Trimming pared 4 bases from V and 2 bases from J, leaving 3 bases between. Written as DNA, the CDR3 is TGTGCCAGCAGCCGGGCCTACGAGCAGTACTTC. Amino acids: CASSRAYEQYF.

This clonotype has at least ten counts. The chain employs TRBV7-8 and TRBJ1-1; D is unresolved. V gave up 1 base and J gave up 2 bases, with 5 bases separating them. Germline V gene data show CDR1 as SGHVS and CDR2 as FQNEAQ. CDR3 size: 13 residues. Here the CDR3 DNA reads TGTGCCAGCAGCTTAGTGATTAACACTGAAGCTTTCTTT. It specifies CASSLVINTEAFF.

This clonotype was seen at least ten times. The J gene is TRBJ1-1, the V gene TRBV7-8; TRBD1 might be the D (5 bases). V shed 5 bases and J shed 5 bases, with 15 bases lying between them. The length of the CDR3 is 14 residues. CDR1 and CDR2 from the germline V gene are SGHVS and FQNEAQ. Here the CDR3 reads CASSLSPRGTEAFF. Written as DNA, the CDR3 is TGTGCCAGCAGCCTCTCACCGAGGGGAACTGAAGCTTTCTTT.

The chain combines TRBV10-1 with TRBJ1-2, with no clear D. The germline V and J ends were trimmed by 9 bases and 7 bases, with 18 bases remaining between them. The CDR3 consists of 13 residues. Germline V gives CDR1 WNHNN, CDR2 SYGVQD (reference sequence). CDR3: CASPTLPSGGYTF. The CDR3, as DNA: TGCGCCAGTCCGACACTCCCGAGTGGTGGCTACACCTTC.

This clonotype was recorded many times. The chain employs TRBV6-1 and TRBJ1-5; unclear D gene. The germline V gene encodes CDR1 MNHNS and CDR2 SASEGT. V shed 1 base and J shed 0 bases, with 19 bases lying between them. There are 19 residues in the CDR3. CDR3 coding DNA: TGTGCCAGCAGTGAAGAGTGGTGGGCATTGGATTATAGCAATCAGCCCCAGCATTTT. It encodes CASSEEWWALDYSNQPQHF.

This clonotype was observed at least ten times. The gene calls are TRBV27 and TRBJ1-1; TRBD1 is a possible D gene (5 bases). This CDR3 contains 14 residues. Deletions cut 5 bases from V and 4 bases from J, with 14 bases between. In germline, CDR1 is MNHEY, CDR2 SMNVEV (reference sequence). DNA of the CDR3: TGTGCCAGCAGTCCGGCCGGGACCTCCACTGAAGCTTTCTTT. This encodes CASSPAGTSTEAFF.

This clonotype appeared many times. This chain joins TRBV6-5 and TRBJ2-5; 9 positions match TRBD1. V was pared by 4 bases and J by 3 bases, with 15 bases of the junction left unmatched. CDR1 is MNHEY, CDR2 SVGAGI, per germline. The CDR3 loop spans 18 amino acids. Here the CDR3 DNA reads TGTGCCAGCAGTTCCTTAACAGGGGGCGGAGGGGACGAAGAGACCCAGTACTTC. Translated, it gives CASSSLTGGGGDEETQYF.

This clonotype showed up many times. The CDR3: CASSLSEENIQYF. DNA of the CDR3: TGTGCCAGCAGTTTATCCGAGGAAAACATTCAGTACTTC. The chain links TRBV28 to TRBJ2-4; the D is unclear. The germline gives CDR1 MDHEN, CDR2 SYDVKM. The CDR3 extends over 13 amino acids. The germline V and J ends were trimmed by 1 base and 5 bases, with 6 bases remaining between them.